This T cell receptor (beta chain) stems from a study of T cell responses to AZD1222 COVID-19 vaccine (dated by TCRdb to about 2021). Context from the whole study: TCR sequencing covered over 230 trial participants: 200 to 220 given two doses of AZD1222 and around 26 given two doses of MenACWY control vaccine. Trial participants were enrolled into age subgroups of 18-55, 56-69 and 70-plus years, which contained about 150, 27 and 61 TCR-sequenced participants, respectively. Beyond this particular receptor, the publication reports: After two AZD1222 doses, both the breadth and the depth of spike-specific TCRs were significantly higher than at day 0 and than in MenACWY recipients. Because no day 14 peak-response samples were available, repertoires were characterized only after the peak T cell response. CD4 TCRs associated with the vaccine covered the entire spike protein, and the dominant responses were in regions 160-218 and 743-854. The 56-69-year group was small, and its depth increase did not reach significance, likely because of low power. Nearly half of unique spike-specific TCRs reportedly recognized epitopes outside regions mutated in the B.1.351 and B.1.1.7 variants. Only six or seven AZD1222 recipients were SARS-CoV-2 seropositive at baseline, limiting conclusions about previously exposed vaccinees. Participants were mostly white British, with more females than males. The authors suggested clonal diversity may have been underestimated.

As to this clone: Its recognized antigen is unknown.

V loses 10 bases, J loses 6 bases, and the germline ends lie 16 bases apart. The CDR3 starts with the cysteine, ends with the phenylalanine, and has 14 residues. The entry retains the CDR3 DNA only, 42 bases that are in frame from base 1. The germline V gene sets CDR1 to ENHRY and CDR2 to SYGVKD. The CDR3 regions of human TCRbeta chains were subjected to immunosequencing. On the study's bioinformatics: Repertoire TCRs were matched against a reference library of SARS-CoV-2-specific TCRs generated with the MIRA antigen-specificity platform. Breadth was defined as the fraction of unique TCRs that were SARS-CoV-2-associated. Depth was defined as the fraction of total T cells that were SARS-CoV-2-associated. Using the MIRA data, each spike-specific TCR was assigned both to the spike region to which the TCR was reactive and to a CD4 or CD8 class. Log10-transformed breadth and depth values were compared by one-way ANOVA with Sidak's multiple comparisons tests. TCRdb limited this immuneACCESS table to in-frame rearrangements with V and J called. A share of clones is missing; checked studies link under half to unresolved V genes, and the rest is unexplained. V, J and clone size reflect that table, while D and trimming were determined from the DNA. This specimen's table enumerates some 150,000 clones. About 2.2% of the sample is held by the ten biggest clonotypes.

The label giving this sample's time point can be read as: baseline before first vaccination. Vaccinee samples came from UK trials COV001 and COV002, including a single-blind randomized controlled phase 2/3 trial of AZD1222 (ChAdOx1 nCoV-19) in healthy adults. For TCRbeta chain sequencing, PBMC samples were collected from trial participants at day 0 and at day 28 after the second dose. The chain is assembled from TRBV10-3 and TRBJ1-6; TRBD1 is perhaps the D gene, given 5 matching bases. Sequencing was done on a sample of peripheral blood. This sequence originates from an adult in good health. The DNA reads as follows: TGTGCCAGCCATACCGGGACTGCTAATTCACCCCTCCACTTT. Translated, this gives CASHTGTANSPLHF.